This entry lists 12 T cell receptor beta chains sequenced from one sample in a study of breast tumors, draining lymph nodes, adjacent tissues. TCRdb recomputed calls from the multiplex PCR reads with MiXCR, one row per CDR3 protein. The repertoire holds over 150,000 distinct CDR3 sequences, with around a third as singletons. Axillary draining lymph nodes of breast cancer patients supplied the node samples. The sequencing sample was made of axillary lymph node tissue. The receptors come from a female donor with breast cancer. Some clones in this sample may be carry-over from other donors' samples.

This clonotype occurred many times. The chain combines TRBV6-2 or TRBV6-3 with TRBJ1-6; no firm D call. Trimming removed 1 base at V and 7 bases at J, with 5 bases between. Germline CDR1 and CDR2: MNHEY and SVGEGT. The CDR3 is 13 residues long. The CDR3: CASSYFGNSPLHF. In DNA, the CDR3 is TGTGCCAGCAGTTACTTCGGAAATTCACCCCTCCACTTT.

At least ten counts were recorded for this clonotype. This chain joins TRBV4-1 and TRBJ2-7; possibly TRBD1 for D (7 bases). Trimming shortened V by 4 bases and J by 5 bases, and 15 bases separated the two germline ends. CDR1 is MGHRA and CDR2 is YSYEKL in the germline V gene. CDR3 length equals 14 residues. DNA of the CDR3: TGCGCCAGCAGCCCCCGTCAGGGGGAGGACGAGCAGTACTTC. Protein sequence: CASSPRQGEDEQYF.

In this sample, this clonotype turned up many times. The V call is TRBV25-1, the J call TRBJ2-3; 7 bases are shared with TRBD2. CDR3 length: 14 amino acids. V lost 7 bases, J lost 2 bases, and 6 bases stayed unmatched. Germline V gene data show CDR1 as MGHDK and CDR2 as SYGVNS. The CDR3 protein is CASNPGRTTDTQYF. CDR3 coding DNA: TGTGCCAGCAATCCCGGGAGGACCACAGATACGCAGTATTTT. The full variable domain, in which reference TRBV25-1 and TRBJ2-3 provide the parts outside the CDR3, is EADIYQTPRYLVIGTGKKITLECSQTMGHDKMYWYQQDPGMELHLIHYSYGVNSTEKGDLSSESTVSRIRTEHFPLTLESARPSHTSQYLCASNPGRTTDTQYFGPGTRLTVL.

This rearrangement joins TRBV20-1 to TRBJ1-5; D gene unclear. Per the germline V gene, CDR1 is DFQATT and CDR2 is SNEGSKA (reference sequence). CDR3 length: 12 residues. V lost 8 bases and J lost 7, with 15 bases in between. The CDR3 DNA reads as TGCAGTACCAAGGGTGTAGGGCAGCCCCAGCATTTT. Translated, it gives CSTKGVGQPQHF.

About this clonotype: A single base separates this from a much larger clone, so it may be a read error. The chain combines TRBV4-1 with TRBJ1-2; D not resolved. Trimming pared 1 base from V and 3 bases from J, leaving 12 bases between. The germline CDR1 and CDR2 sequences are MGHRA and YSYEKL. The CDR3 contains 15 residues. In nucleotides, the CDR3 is TGCGCCAGCAGCCAAGGTGGCGGTGGGGACTATGGCTACACCTTC. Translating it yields CASSQGGGGDYGYTF.

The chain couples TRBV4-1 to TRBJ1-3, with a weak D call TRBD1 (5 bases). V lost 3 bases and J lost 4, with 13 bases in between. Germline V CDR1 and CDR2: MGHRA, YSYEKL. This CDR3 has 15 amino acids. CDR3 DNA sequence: TGCGCCAGCAGCCAGAAGGGACTAGCGGGAAACACCATATATTTT. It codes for CASSQKGLAGNTIYF.

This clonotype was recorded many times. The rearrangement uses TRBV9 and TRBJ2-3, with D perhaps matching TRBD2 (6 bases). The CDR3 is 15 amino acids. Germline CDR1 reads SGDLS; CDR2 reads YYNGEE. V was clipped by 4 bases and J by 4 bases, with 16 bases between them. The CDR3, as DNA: TGTGCCAGCAGCCCACTAAACACGGGAGCAGATACGCAGTATTTT. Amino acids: CASSPLNTGADTQYF.

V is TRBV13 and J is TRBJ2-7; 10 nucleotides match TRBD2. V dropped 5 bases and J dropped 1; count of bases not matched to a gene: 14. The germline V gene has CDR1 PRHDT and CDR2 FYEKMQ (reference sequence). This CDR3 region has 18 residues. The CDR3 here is CASSEEGVGTSESYEQYF. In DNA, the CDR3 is TGTGCCAGCAGCGAAGAGGGGGTTGGGACTAGCGAGTCCTACGAGCAGTACTTC.

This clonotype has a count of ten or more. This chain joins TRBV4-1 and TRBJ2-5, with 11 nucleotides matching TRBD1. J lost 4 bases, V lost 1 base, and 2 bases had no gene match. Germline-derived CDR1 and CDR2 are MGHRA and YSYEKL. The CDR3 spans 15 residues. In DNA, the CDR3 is TGCGCCAGCAGCCAAGTAGGGACAGGGGGAGAGACCCAGTACTTC. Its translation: CASSQVGTGGETQYF.

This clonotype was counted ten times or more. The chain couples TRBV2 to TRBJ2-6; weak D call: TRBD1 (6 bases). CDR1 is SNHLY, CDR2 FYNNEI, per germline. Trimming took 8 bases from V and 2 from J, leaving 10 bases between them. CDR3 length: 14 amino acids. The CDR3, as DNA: TGTGCCAGCCTAACAGGGCCTGGGGCCAACGTCCTGACTTTC. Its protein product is CASLTGPGANVLTF.

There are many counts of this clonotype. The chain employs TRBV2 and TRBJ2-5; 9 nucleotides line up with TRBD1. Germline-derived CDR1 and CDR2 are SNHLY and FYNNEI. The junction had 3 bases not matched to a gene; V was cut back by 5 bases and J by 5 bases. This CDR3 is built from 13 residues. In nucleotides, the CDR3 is TGTGCCAGCAGTCGGGACAGGGAGGAGACCCAGTACTTC. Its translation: CASSRDREETQYF.

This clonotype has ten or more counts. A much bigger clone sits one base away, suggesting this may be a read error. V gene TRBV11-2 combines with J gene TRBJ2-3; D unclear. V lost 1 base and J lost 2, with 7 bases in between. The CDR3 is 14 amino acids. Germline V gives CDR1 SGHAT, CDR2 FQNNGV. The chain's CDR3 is CASSLGGTTDTQYF. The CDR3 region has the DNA TGTGCCAGCAGCTTAGGGGGAACCACAGATACGCAGTATTTT.